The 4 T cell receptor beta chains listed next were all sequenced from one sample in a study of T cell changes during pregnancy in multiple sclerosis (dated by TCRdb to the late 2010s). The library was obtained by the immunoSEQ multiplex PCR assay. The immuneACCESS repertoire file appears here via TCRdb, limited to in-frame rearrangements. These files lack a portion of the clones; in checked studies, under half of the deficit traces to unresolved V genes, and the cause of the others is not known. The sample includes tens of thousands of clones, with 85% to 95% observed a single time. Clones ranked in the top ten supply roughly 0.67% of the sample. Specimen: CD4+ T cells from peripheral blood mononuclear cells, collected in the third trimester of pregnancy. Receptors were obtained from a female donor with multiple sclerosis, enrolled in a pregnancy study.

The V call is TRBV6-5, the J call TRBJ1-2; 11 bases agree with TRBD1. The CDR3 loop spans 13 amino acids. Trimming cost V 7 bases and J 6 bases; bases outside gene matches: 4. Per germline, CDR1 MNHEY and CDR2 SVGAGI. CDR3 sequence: CASNRGQGDGYTF. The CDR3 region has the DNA TGTGCCAGCAACAGGGGACAGGGGGATGGCTACACCTTC.

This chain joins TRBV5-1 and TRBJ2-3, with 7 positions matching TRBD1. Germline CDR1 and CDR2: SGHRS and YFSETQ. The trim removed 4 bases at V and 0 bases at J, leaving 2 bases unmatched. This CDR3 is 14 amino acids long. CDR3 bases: TGCGCCAGCAGCAGGGGACAGAGCACAGATACGCAGTATTTT. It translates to CASSRGQSTDTQYF.

The DNA of the CDR3 is TGCGCCAGCAGCCTGGCGGGAGAGACCCAGTACTTC. Encoded protein: CASSLAGETQYF. The V call is TRBV5-1, the J call TRBJ2-5, with D maybe TRBD2 (5 bases). CDR3 length: 12 residues. Germline assignment: CDR1 SGHRS and CDR2 YFSETQ. V lost 4 bases to trimming and J lost 4 bases, with 8 bases between them. Together with reference TRBV5-1 and TRBJ2-5, the CDR3 gives the full variable domain: KAGVTQTPRYLIKTRGQQVTLSCSPISGHRSVSWYQQTPGQGLQFLFEYFSETQRNKGNFPGRFSGRQFSNSRSEMNVSTLELGDSALYLCASSLAGETQYFGPGTRLLVL.

The CDR3 DNA sequence: TGCGCCAGCAGCTGGCCTAGATCTCTAGCGGGGGACCTGTACGAGCAGTACTTC. Translating gives CASSWPRSLAGDLYEQYF. The genes are TRBV5-1 and TRBJ2-7; 10 bases align to TRBD2. Trimming removed 3 bases from V and 4 bases from J; junction bases left unmatched: 16. Per the germline V gene, CDR1 is SGHRS and CDR2 is YFSETQ. The CDR3 loop spans 18 amino acids.